This TCR beta chain was retrieved from a study of Ad26.COV2.S vaccination and SARS-CoV-2 variants. Study as a whole: This donor came from the COV1001 trial of Ad26.COV2.S. Intramuscular Ad26.COV2.S at 5x10^10 or 1x10^11 viral particles. Study-wide results and limits: Considerable breadth of spike-specific CD8+ and CD4+ T cell responses has reportedly been documented following vaccination. Comparable non-spike TCR breadth was observed in vaccine and placebo recipients.

A word on this clone: Its matching antigen is unknown.

Sequencing was performed with immunoSEQ multiplex PCR; in TCRdb, only in-frame clones are kept and a portion is missing. The sample comprises roughly 500,000 clones, roughly 85% of which are singletons, and 9.5% to 15% rests with the top ten. The CDR3 has 16 amino acids. Trimming took 0 bases from V and 2 from J, leaving 11 bases between them. From germline, CDR1 is SGHNT and CDR2 YENEEA. Treatment: around 19 received Ad26.COV2.S at low or high dose, single or two shots; roughly 5 received placebo; per-sample allocation not given. Specimens were obtained on day 63 following the first vaccine or placebo injection.

The sample was peripheral blood, taken in a trial of Ad26.COV2.S vaccine versus placebo. The V gene is TRBV11-3, the J gene TRBJ2-1; a possible D gene is TRBD2 (7 bases). This receptor was taken from a person between 18 and 60 years old who received the Ad26.COV2.S COVID-19 vaccine or a placebo. CDR3 protein: CASSLEGGRAYNEQFF. CDR3 DNA: TGTGCCAGCAGCTTAGAGGGGGGGCGCGCCTACAATGAGCAGTTCTTC.